This T cell receptor beta chain is from a study of identical twins. TCRdb reanalysed the 5' RACE reads using MiXCR and keeps one entry per CDR3 protein. The sample records about 460,000 distinct CDR3 sequences, approximately 15% being singletons. Per germline, CDR1 SGHTA and CDR2 FQGTGA. The length of the CDR3 is 16 residues. J gave up 6 bases and V 1 base, and 8 bases lay outside the gene matches. These data were likewise used in another study, on yellow fever vaccine responses in identical twins.

This TCR derives from a woman younger than 30 in good health. Sequenced sample: CD4+ T cells sorted from blood. V and J are TRBV7-3 and TRBJ2-2, with 7 positions matching TRBD1. Here the CDR3 reads CASSLNPGGNAGELFF. CDR3 nucleotides: TGTGCCAGCAGCTTAAACCCAGGGGGAAATGCCGGGGAGCTGTTTTTT.